The 24 T cell receptor beta chains given below trace back to one sample, sequenced in a study of graft-versus-host responses after intestinal transplantation. No antigen is known for these receptors. TCRdb keeps only in-frame clones here, not all; method: immunoSEQ multiplex PCR. The sample holds about 93,000 clones, approximately 92% seen once. Sequencing used unstimulated CD8+ T cells sorted from spleen or lymph node cells, obtained before intestinal transplant. The source is a human donor who received an intestinal transplant.

The rearrangement joins TRBV7-2 to TRBJ1-1; D is unclear. This CDR3 contains 12 residues. The germline V gene encodes CDR1 SGHTA and CDR2 FQGNSA. Trimming pared 2 bases from V and 11 bases from J, leaving 12 bases between. The CDR3: CASSLSAGWAFF. The DNA of the CDR3 is TGTGCCAGCAGCTTAAGTGCGGGGTGGGCTTTCTTT.

In this sample, this clone turned up once. The chain links TRBV10-1 to TRBJ2-7, with 10 positions matching TRBD2. CDR1 is WNHNN, CDR2 SYGVQD, per germline (reference sequence). The CDR3 spans 14 residues. V dropped 4 bases and J dropped 2; count of bases not matched to a gene: 2. The CDR3 here is CASSASGSTYEQYF. The CDR3 DNA reads as TGCGCCAGCAGTGCTAGCGGGAGTACCTACGAGCAGTACTTC.

This chain joins TRBV19 and TRBJ1-1; a possible D gene is TRBD1 (5 bases). The CDR3 consists of 14 residues. V dropped 5 bases and J dropped 1 base, with 11 bases sitting between them. Per germline, CDR1 LNHDA and CDR2 SQIVND (reference sequence). The CDR3 loop is CASSWGLGNTEAFF. The DNA for the CDR3 is TGTGCCAGTAGTTGGGGCTTGGGGAACACTGAAGCTTTCTTT.

The chain has TRBV21-1 and TRBJ1-1. TRBV21-1 is tagged as a pseudogene. This CDR3 has 17 amino acids. The CDR3 nucleotides are TGTGCCAGCAGCCACGGGACTGCGATCTATATGAACACTGAAGCTTTCTTT. Amino acid sequence: CASSHGTAIYMNTEAFF.

The chain joins TRBV12-5 to TRBJ1-1; 7 bases map to TRBD1. CDR1 is LGHNT and CDR2 is FRNRAP in the germline V gene. The CDR3 covers 12 residues. The V segment lost 5 bases and the J segment 4 bases; nucleotides outside the gene matches: 1. CDR3 nucleotides: TGTGCTAGTGGTGGGACAGCCACTGAAGCTTTCTTT. Protein product: CASGGTATEAFF.

This chain links TRBV7-9 with TRBJ1-3; no definite D call. Germline-derived CDR1 and CDR2 are SEHNR and FQNEAQ (reference sequence). V was trimmed by 6 bases and J by 0 bases, leaving 12 bases between them. The CDR3 covers 15 residues. The CDR3 here is CASSRNPSSGNTIYF. In DNA form, the CDR3 reads TGTGCCAGCAGTCGAAATCCCAGCTCTGGAAACACCATATATTTT.

This chain uses TRBV28 with TRBJ1-5; D unresolved. With 3 bases removed from V and 6 bases from J, the gap between germline ends came to 9 bases. The CDR3 has 13 residues. Germline CDR1 is MDHEN and CDR2 is SYDVKM. CDR3 sequence (DNA): TGTGCCAGCAGTTTTCGGGGAAGTCAGCCCCAGCATTTT. Residues: CASSFRGSQPQHF.

The chain combines TRBV6-1 with TRBJ2-7; D is perhaps TRBD1 (6 bases). In germline, CDR1 is MNHNS, CDR2 SASEGT. This CDR3 contains 13 residues. Deletions cut 5 bases from V and 5 bases from J, with 13 bases between. CDR3 DNA: TGTGCCAGCAGTCCCGACAGGTTAAACGAGCAGTACTTC. Amino acid sequence: CASSPDRLNEQYF.

J is TRBJ1-1 and V is TRBV7-9; D is unresolved. V dropped 0 bases and J dropped 0 bases, with 11 bases sitting between them. This CDR3 spans 16 amino acids. The V gene's germline CDR1 is SEHNR and CDR2 FQNEAQ (reference sequence). The CDR3 sequence: CASSLALGAVNTEAFF. In DNA, the CDR3 is TGTGCCAGCAGCTTAGCACTAGGCGCAGTGAACACTGAAGCTTTCTTT.

The V call is TRBV5-5, the J call TRBJ2-7; D unresolved. The CDR3 spans 15 residues. Between the trimmed V and J ends, which lost 1 base and 1 base, there was a span of 12 bases. CDR1 and CDR2 from the germline V gene are SGHKS and YYEKEE (reference sequence). In DNA form, the CDR3 reads TGTGCCAGCAGCTTGACCGCCTACCCATCCTACGAGCAGTACTTC. This codes for CASSLTAYPSYEQYF.

The chain has TRBV11-2 and TRBJ1-1; no clear D gene. V was pared by 5 bases and J by 4 bases, with 17 bases between. CDR1 is SGHAT and CDR2 is FQNNGV in the germline V gene. The CDR3 extends over 15 amino acids. The CDR3 here is CASSLSEVVSTEAFF. Here the CDR3 DNA reads TGTGCCAGCAGCCTAAGCGAGGTAGTGAGCACTGAAGCTTTCTTT.

V gene TRBV27 combines with J gene TRBJ2-7, with TRBD1 identical over 12 bases. Germline V gene data show CDR1 as MNHEY and CDR2 as SMNVEV (reference sequence). Trimming took 2 bases from V and 4 from J; bases not matched to a gene: 3. The CDR3 consists of 15 residues. The CDR3 spells CASSLTGQGAYEQYF. In DNA, the CDR3 is TGTGCCAGCAGTTTAACGGGACAGGGGGCTTACGAGCAGTACTTC.

This chain uses TRBV7-5 with TRBJ2-7; the table's D call of TRBD1 was not tested on the DNA. TRBV7-5 is labeled a pseudogene. This CDR3 comprises 16 residues. CDR3 protein: CARSLVNREISYEQYF. For the CDR3, the DNA is TGTGCCAGAAGCTTAGTAAACAGAGAGATTTCCTACGAGCAGTACTTC.

Comments on this clone: A read error may account for a junction end that differs from germline. This sample also contains other DNA sequences that code for the same CDR3. J is TRBJ2-7 and V is TRBV7-9; TRBD1 agrees at 7 bases. Germline V CDR1 and CDR2: SEHNR, FQNEAQ (reference sequence). The CDR3 extends over 16 amino acids. The CDR3 DNA follows: TGCGCCAGCAGCTCGAGGACAGGCCAATTTCCCTACGAGCAGTACTTC. This codes for CASSSRTGQFPYEQYF.

V usage is TRBV7-2 and J usage is TRBJ2-5, with a weak D call TRBD1 (5 bases). Between the trimmed V and J ends, which lost 5 bases and 5 bases, there was a span of 24 bases. CDR3 length equals 17 residues. Germline assignment: CDR1 SGHTA and CDR2 FQGNSA. The CDR3 nucleotides read TGTGCCAGCAGCCCCCCACAAATAGGGGATGGAGAGGAGACCCAGTACTTC. It codes for CASSPPQIGDGEETQYF.

V gene TRBV19 combines with J gene TRBJ1-1; tentative D call: TRBD1 (6 bases). The CDR3 sequence is 15 residues long. V dropped 3 bases and J dropped 2 bases, with 13 bases sitting between them. Germline V CDR1 and CDR2: LNHDA, SQIVND (reference sequence). CDR3 bases: TGTGCCAGTAGTATGACCGGGACACTTAACACTGAAGCTTTCTTT. This translates into CASSMTGTLNTEAFF.

The chain employs TRBV21-1 and TRBJ2-5; the table's TRBD2 call for D was not verified on the DNA. TRBV21-1 represents a pseudogene. CDR3 length equals 20 residues. CDR3 protein: CASSKDGLAGPRGYQETQYF. The CDR3 DNA reads as TGTGCCAGCAGCAAAGATGGACTAGCGGGTCCAAGGGGTTACCAAGAGACCCAGTACTTC.

This rearrangement joins TRBV6-1 to TRBJ1-1; D is possibly TRBD1 (6 bases). Between the trimmed V and J ends, which lost 6 bases and 5 bases, there was a span of 19 bases. The CDR3 sequence is 15 residues long. Germline-derived CDR1 and CDR2 are MNHNS and SASEGT. The CDR3 loop reads CASRGVTGTVTEAFF. CDR3 in DNA: TGTGCCAGCAGGGGGGTCACAGGGACGGTAACTGAAGCTTTCTTT.

The rearrangement links TRBV27 to TRBJ2-7; 9 bases agree with TRBD2. Germline V gene lookup returns CDR1 MNHEY and CDR2 SMNVEV (reference sequence). The CDR3 consists of 15 residues. Trimming at V came to 6 bases and at J to 3 bases, leaving 9 bases not matched to a gene. The CDR3 nucleotides read TGTGCCAGCAGCCTTAATGGACTAGCGAACTACGAGCAGTACTTC. Translated: CASSLNGLANYEQYF.

The V and J genes are TRBV14 and TRBJ2-7; 7 bases line up with TRBD2. There are 17 residues in the CDR3. Trimming took 5 bases from V and 4 from J; bases not matched to a gene: 17. Germline CDR1 reads SGHDN; CDR2 reads FVKESK. The CDR3 loop is CASSSPGAGGTAYEQYF. Here the CDR3 DNA reads TGTGCCAGCAGCTCCCCCGGCGCCGGGGGGACGGCTTACGAGCAGTACTTC.

This chain connects TRBV6-1 to TRBJ2-7, with D possibly being TRBD1 (5 bases). Trimming shortened V by 1 base and J by 2 bases, and 15 bases separated the two germline ends. The CDR3 sequence is 16 residues long. Germline loops: CDR1 MNHNS, CDR2 SASEGT. The DNA of the CDR3 is TGTGCCAGCAGTGAAGAGTATTATGTAGGGGCCTACGAGCAGTACTTC. Translated: CASSEEYYVGAYEQYF.

The rearrangement uses TRBV27 and TRBJ1-2, with D perhaps matching TRBD1 (5 bases). Germline lookup yields CDR1 MNHEY and CDR2 SMNVEV (reference sequence). The CDR3 covers 14 residues. Trimming left V 6 bases short and J 4 bases short, with 15 bases between. The DNA of the CDR3 is TGTGCCAGCAGATACGCAGGGTCCGGCTATGGCTACACCTTC. The encoded protein is CASRYAGSGYGYTF.

The chain links TRBV11-2 to TRBJ2-7; D remains unclear. Between the trimmed V and J ends, which lost 5 bases and 3 bases, there was a span of 14 bases. The germline CDR1 and CDR2 sequences are SGHAT and FQNNGV. This CDR3 region has 14 residues. The CDR3 region is CASSAASPYYEQYF. The CDR3, as DNA: TGTGCCAGCAGCGCGGCGTCACCTTACTACGAGCAGTACTTC.

The V gene is TRBV5-1, the J gene TRBJ2-5; 11 bases line up with TRBD2. Germline CDR1 and CDR2: SGHRS and YFSETQ. This CDR3 has 16 residues. Trimming removed 4 bases from V and 2 bases from J; junction bases left unmatched: 7. CDR3 residues: CASSPRLAGPQETQYF. Written as DNA, the CDR3 is TGCGCCAGCAGCCCTCGACTAGCGGGGCCTCAAGAGACCCAGTACTTC.